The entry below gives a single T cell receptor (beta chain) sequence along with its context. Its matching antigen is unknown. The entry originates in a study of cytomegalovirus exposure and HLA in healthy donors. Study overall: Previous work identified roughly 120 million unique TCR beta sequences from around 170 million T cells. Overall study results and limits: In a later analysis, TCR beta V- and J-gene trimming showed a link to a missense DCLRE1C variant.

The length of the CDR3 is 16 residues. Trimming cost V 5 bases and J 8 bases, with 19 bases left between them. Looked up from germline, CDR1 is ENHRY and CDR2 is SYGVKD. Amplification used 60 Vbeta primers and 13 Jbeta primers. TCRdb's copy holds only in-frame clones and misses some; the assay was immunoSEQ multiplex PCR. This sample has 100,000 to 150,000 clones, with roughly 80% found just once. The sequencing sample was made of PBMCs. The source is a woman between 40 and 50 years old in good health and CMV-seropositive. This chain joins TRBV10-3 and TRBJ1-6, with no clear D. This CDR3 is CAISLQEVSVYSPLHF. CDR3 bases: TGTGCCATCAGTCTACAAGAGGTGTCGGTGTATTCACCCCTCCACTTT.